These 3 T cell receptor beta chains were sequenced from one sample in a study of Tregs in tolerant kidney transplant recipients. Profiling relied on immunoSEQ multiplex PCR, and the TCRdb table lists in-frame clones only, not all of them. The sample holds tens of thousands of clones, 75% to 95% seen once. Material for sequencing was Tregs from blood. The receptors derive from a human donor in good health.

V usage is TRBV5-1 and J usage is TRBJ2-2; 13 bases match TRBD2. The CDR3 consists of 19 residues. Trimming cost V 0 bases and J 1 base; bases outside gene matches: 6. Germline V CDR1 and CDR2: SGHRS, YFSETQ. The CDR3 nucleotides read TGCGCCAGCAGCTTGGCCCGGACTAGCGGGAGAGTGAACACCGGGGAGCTGTTTTTT. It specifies CASSLARTSGRVNTGELFF.

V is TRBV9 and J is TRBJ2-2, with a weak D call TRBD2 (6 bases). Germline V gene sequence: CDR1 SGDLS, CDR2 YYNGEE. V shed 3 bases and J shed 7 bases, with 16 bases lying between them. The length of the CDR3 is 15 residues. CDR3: CASSEGRPSVGELFF. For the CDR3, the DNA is TGTGCCAGCAGCGAGGGACGTCCTAGCGTCGGGGAGCTGTTTTTT.

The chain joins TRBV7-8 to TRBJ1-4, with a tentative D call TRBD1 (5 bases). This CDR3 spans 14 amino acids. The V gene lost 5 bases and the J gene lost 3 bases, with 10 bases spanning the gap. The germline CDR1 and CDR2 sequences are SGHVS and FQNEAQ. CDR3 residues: CASSPRDANEKLFF. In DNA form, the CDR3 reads TGTGCCAGCAGCCCCAGGGACGCTAATGAAAAACTGTTTTTT.